These T cell receptor beta chains were read from a single sample in a study of T cells after yellow fever vaccination. TCRdb itself ran the 5' RACE reads through MiXCR, one entry per CDR3 protein. Of around 600,000 distinct CDR3 sequences listed, over 9% are singletons. The material was PBMCs, obtained on the day of the yellow fever booster vaccination. These receptors originate from a man between 25 and 39 years old who received the YFV17D yellow fever vaccine. Both conserved end residues are trimmed from each CDR3. Each record gives: clone size, V gene, CDR3 protein. Where a row states a size, it is once, few, many or the class of an expanded clone; other rows omit it.

- | TRBV6-5 | ASSYSRDNTGELF
- | TRBV6-1 | ASTQPGGRNTGELF
few | TRBV20-1 | SVHQRGHEQY
- | TRBV29-1 | SVEQGTDTQY
- | TRBV6-1 | ASKTGVNTEAF
- | TRBV6-8 | ASSSGTPRDTEAF
- | TRBV6-2/TRBV6-3 | ASSYSIVRGLDYGYT
few | TRBV10-3 | AIGADSTDTQY
few | TRBV18 | ASSQGVSMNEQF
- | TRBV5-5 | ASSPDPGLELFEQY
few | TRBV11-2 | ASSSTRQVQPQH
- | TRBV9 | ASSASPGGQETQY
- | TRBV7-9 | ASRRTDLNTEAF
- | TRBV5-1 | ASSLESTSGGDTQY
few | TRBV12-3/TRBV12-4 | ASTIVGRKNNEQF
- | TRBV11-3 | ASSFNIGAEAF
- | TRBV4-2 | ASSQDKTAKNIQY
few | TRBV7-2 | ASSLGSRGEQF
few | TRBV3-1 | ASSQVSTEQY
many | TRBV5-1 | ASRLRGLELDTQY
few | TRBV12-5 | ASGSLPGPSGVNEQF
- | TRBV7-8 | ASGLLSGRTDTQY
few | TRBV9 | ASSPRLSNTDTQY
- | TRBV27 | ASRTGTANEQY
few | TRBV7-2 | ASSLGRGPTDTQY